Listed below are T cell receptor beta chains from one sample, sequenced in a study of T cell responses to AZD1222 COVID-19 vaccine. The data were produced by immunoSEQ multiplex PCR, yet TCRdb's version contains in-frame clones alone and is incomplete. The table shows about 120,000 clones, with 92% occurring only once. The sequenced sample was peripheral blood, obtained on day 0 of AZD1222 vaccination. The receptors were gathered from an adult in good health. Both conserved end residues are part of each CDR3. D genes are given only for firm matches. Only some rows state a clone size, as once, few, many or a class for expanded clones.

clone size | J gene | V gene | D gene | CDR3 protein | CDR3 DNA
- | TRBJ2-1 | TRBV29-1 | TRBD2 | CSVVPGTSGEQFF | TGCAGCGTTGTTCCAGGGACTAGTGGTGAGCAGTTCTTC
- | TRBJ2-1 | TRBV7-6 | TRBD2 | CASSLAPMTSGRSYNEQFF | TGTGCCAGCAGCTTAGCTCCTATGACTAGCGGGAGGAGTTACAATGAGCAGTTCTTC
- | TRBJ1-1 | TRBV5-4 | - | CASGVKAGGLRTEAFF | TGTGCCAGCGGGGTCAAGGCAGGAGGATTGAGGACTGAAGCTTTCTTT
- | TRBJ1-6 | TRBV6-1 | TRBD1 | CASSEGTASSYNSPLHF | TGTGCCAGCAGTGAGGGGACAGCCAGCTCCTATAATTCACCCCTCCACTTT
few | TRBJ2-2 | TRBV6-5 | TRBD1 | CASQRQGDAAGELFF | TGTGCCAGCCAAAGACAGGGGGATGCAGCTGGGGAGCTGTTTTTT
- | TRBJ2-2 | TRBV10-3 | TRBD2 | CAISEPGLAETTGELFF | TGTGCCATCAGTGAGCCCGGACTAGCGGAAACCACCGGGGAGCTGTTTTTT
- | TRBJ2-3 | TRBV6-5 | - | CASSTWASTDTQYF | TGTGCCAGCAGCACCTGGGCTAGCACAGATACGCAGTATTTT
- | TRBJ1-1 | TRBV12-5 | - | CASGPGNTEAFF | TGTGCTAGTGGTCCCGGTAACACTGAAGCTTTCTTT
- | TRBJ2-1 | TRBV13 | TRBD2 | CASSQTSIGSYNEQFF | TGTGCCAGCAGCCAGACTAGCATCGGCTCCTACAATGAGCAGTTCTTC
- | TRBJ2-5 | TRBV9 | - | CASSVAPGETQYF | TGTGCCAGCAGCGTAGCCCCTGGGGAGACCCAGTACTTC
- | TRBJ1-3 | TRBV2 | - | CASSDGFGNTIYF | TGTGCCAGCAGTGATGGTTTCGGAAACACCATATATTTT
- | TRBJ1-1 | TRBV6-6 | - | CASSYSGGTEAFF | TGTGCCAGCAGTTACAGCGGAGGCACTGAAGCTTTCTTT
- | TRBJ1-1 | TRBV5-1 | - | CASSSLWGGNTEAFF | TGCGCCAGCAGCTCCTTATGGGGAGGGAACACTGAAGCTTTCTTT
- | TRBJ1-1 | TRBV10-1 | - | CASSESWTF | TGCGCCAGCAGTGAGTCATGGACTTTT
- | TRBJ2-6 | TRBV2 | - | CASRNSGANVLTF | TGTGCCAGCAGGAATTCTGGGGCCAACGTCCTGACTTTC
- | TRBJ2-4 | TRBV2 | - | CASSQGGKNIQYF | TGTGCCAGCAGTCAGGGTGGCAAAAACATTCAGTACTTC
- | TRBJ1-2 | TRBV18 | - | CASSQGPDYGYTF | TGTGCCAGCTCACAGGGTCCAGACTATGGCTACACCTTC
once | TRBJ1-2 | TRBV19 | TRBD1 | CASKTGTGGLYGYTF | TGTGCCAGCAAGACCGGGACAGGGGGCCTCTATGGCTACACCTTC
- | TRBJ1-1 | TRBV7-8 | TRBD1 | CASSPVDRMRTEAFF | TGTGCCAGCAGCCCGGTGGACAGGATGCGGACTGAAGCTTTCTTT
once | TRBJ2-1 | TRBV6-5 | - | CAATGSYNEQFF | TGTGCCGCTACCGGCTCCTACAATGAGCAGTTCTTC
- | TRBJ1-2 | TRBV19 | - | CASRSTGHRGYGYTF | TGTGCCAGTAGGAGTACGGGACACCGGGGGTATGGCTACACCTTC
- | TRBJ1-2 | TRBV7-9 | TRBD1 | CASSKTGDTRLDGYTF | TGTGCCAGCAGCAAAACAGGGGACACAAGATTGGATGGCTACACCTTC
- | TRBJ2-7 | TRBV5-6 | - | CASRGEGAQYF | TGTGCCAGCAGAGGTGAAGGGGCGCAGTACTTC
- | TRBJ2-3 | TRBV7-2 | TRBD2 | CASSTIAGGGTDTQYF | TGTGCCAGCAGCACAATAGCGGGAGGGGGCACAGATACGCAGTATTTT
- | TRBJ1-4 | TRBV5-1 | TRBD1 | CASSSKTTGEEKLFF | TGCGCCAGCAGCAGCAAAACCACAGGGGAAGAAAAACTGTTTTTT
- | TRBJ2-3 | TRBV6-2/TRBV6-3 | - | CASSYHPTADTQYF | TGTGCCAGCAGTTACCATCCGACCGCAGATACGCAGTATTTT
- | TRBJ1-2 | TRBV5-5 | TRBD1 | CASSLGQGPYGYTF | TGTGCCAGCAGCCTCGGACAGGGGCCGTATGGCTACACCTTC
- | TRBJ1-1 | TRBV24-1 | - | CATSDLRGGEAFF | TGTGCCACCAGTGATTTGCGGGGTGGTGAAGCTTTCTTT
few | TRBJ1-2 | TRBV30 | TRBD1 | CAWDRGSQRDGYTF | TGTGCCTGGGACAGGGGCTCTCAACGAGATGGCTACACCTTC
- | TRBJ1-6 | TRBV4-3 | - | CASSQGLWTDNSPLHF | TGCGCCAGCAGCCAAGGCCTTTGGACAGATAATTCACCCCTCCACTTT
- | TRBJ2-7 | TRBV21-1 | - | CASSKGNEQYF | TGTGCCAGCAGCAAAGGGAACGAGCAGTACTTC
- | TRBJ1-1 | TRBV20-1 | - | CSASTPRQHTEAFF | TGCAGTGCTAGTACGCCCAGACAGCACACTGAAGCTTTCTTT
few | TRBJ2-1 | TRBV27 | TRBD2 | CASSLRTRTSGSPGGQNEQFF | TGTGCCAGCAGTTTAAGGACGCGGACTAGCGGGAGCCCGGGAGGTCAAAATGAGCAGTTCTTC
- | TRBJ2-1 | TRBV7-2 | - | CASSLSYRNNEQFF | TGTGCCAGCAGCTTGAGTTATCGGAACAATGAGCAGTTCTTC
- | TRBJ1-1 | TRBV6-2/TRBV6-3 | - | CASSYEGTLNTEAFF | TGTGCCAGCAGTTACGAGGGGACCTTGAACACTGAAGCTTTCTTT
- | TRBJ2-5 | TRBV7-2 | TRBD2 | CASSPGGGTRARETQYF | TGTGCCAGCAGCCCCGGGGGGGGGACTCGAGCTAGAGAGACCCAGTACTTC
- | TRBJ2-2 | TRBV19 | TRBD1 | CASSSRTGTGELFF | TGTGCCAGTAGTTCCAGGACAGGTACCGGGGAGCTGTTTTTT
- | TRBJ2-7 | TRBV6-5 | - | CASSYSRRTYEQYF | TGTGCCAGCAGTTACAGCCGTCGTACCTACGAGCAGTACTTC
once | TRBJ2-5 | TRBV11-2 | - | CASSPWDRGVEETQYF | TGTGCCAGCAGCCCATGGGATAGGGGGGTTGAAGAGACCCAGTACTTC
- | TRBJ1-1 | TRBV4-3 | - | CASSQDRGVSEAFF | TGCGCCAGCAGCCAAGATCGCGGTGTCTCTGAAGCTTTCTTT
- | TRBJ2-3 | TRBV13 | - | CASRGGARGRATDTQYF | TGTGCCAGCAGGGGGGGGGCCCGAGGCAGGGCGACAGATACGCAGTATTTT
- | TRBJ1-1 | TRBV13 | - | CASSLVGGWLNTEAFF | TGTGCCAGCAGCTTAGTCGGGGGGTGGCTGAACACTGAAGCTTTCTTT
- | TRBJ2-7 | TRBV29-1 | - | CSVPGQGFDEQYF | TGCAGCGTTCCTGGGCAGGGGTTCGACGAGCAGTACTTC
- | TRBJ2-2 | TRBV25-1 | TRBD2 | CASSALAVRGTGELFF | TGTGCCAGCAGTGCCCTAGCGGTCCGGGGCACCGGGGAGCTGTTTTTT
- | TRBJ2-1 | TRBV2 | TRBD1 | CASSHPDGTGDREQFF | TGTGCCAGCAGCCACCCAGACGGGACAGGGGATAGAGAGCAGTTCTTC
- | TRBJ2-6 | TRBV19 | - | CASRPGTGANVLTF | TGTGCCAGTAGGCCAGGGACTGGGGCCAACGTCCTGACTTTC
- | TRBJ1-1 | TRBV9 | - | CASSSGGQWNTEAFF | TGTGCCAGCAGCAGCGGAGGGCAGTGGAACACTGAAGCTTTCTTT
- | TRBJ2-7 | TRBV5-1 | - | CASSPGTEFYEQYF | TGCGCCAGCAGCCCGGGGACGGAATTCTACGAGCAGTACTTC